Listed below are T cell receptor beta chains from one sample, sequenced in a study of OX40 agonist ivuxolimab in advanced cancers. The protocol was immunoSEQ multiplex PCR, while the TCRdb copy is restricted to in-frame clones and leaves out a portion. The sample shows about 40,000 clones, approximately 89% of them seen only once. Sequenced material: CD4+ or CD8+ T cells sorted from blood, taken in a trial of the OX40 agonist ivuxolimab. These TCRs come from an adult with an advanced solid tumor such as melanoma, head and neck, liver or kidney cancer. Each CDR3 is given with its conserved first and last residue. D genes are given only for firm matches. The size entry is marked missing in some rows and otherwise reads once, few, many or a size class.

abundance: NA; v_gene: TRBV11-3; d_gene: NA; j_gene: TRBJ2-3; CDR3nt: TGTGCCAGCAGCTTAGATGAGGTTGATACGCAGTATTTT; CDR3aa: CASSLDEVDTQYF
abundance: NA; v_gene: TRBV6-1; d_gene: TRBD1; j_gene: TRBJ1-5; CDR3nt: TGTGCCAGCAGTGGACAGGGTTATCAGCCCCAGCATTTT; CDR3aa: CASSGQGYQPQHF
abundance: NA; v_gene: TRBV4-2; d_gene: NA; j_gene: TRBJ2-2; CDR3nt: TGTGCCAGCAGCCAAGACAACGGGGAGCTGTTTTTT; CDR3aa: CASSQDNGELFF
abundance: NA; v_gene: TRBV11-2; d_gene: TRBD1; j_gene: TRBJ2-7; CDR3nt: TGTGCCAGCAGCTTAGACCTCCCCCGACAGGGGTTCCACGAGCAGTACTTC; CDR3aa: CASSLDLPRQGFHEQYF
abundance: once; v_gene: TRBV27; d_gene: TRBD2; j_gene: TRBJ2-1; CDR3nt: TGTGCCAGCAGTTCTGGAACTAGCGGCGACAATGAGCAGTTCTTC; CDR3aa: CASSSGTSGDNEQFF
abundance: NA; v_gene: TRBV30; d_gene: NA; j_gene: TRBJ2-1; CDR3nt: TGTGCCTGGAGTGTTTCCGGACTCGACCACAATGAGCAGTTCTTC; CDR3aa: CAWSVSGLDHNEQFF
abundance: few; v_gene: TRBV5-4; d_gene: NA; j_gene: TRBJ1-5; CDR3nt: TGTGCCAGCAGCTTGTGGGGGAGCGAGCCCCAGCATTTT; CDR3aa: CASSLWGSEPQHF
abundance: NA; v_gene: TRBV6-5; d_gene: NA; j_gene: TRBJ2-7; CDR3nt: TGTGCCAGCAGCCTGGGGTTCCTCTCCTACGAGCAGTACTTC; CDR3aa: CASSLGFLSYEQYF
abundance: once; v_gene: TRBV29-1; d_gene: NA; j_gene: TRBJ2-1; CDR3nt: TGCAGCGTTGACCCCGGTGCGGGATCCTACAATGAGCAGTTCTTC; CDR3aa: CSVDPGAGSYNEQFF
abundance: few; v_gene: TRBV6-4; d_gene: TRBD2; j_gene: TRBJ2-1; CDR3nt: TGTGCCAGCAGTGACGAGACTAGCGGTTACAATGAGCAGTTCTTC; CDR3aa: CASSDETSGYNEQFF
abundance: NA; v_gene: TRBV7-9; d_gene: NA; j_gene: TRBJ2-7; CDR3nt: TGTGCCAGCAGCAAAGACTGGAACGAGCAGTACTTC; CDR3aa: CASSKDWNEQYF
abundance: NA; v_gene: TRBV6-5; d_gene: NA; j_gene: TRBJ2-1; CDR3nt: TGTGCCATGGGAGGTGGAAGCTCCTACAATGAGCAGTTCTTC; CDR3aa: CAMGGGSSYNEQFF
abundance: NA; v_gene: TRBV28; d_gene: NA; j_gene: TRBJ2-5; CDR3nt: TGTGCCAGCAGTTTTCTTGGGGACTTAGAGACCCAGTACTTC; CDR3aa: CASSFLGDLETQYF
abundance: NA; v_gene: TRBV27; d_gene: TRBD2; j_gene: TRBJ2-1; CDR3nt: TGTGCCAGCAGGGGTGCTAGCGGCTCCTACAATGAGCAGTTCTTC; CDR3aa: CASRGASGSYNEQFF
abundance: NA; v_gene: TRBV11-2; d_gene: TRBD2; j_gene: TRBJ2-1; CDR3nt: TGTGCCAGCAGCCCACTTGGGGGAGGGCCTGGTGAGCAGTTCTTC; CDR3aa: CASSPLGGGPGEQFF
abundance: NA; v_gene: TRBV6-5; d_gene: TRBD2; j_gene: TRBJ2-7; CDR3nt: TGTGCCAGCAGTCCCTCGGGGGGTAGCTACGAGCAGTACTTC; CDR3aa: CASSPSGGSYEQYF
abundance: NA; v_gene: TRBV9; d_gene: NA; j_gene: TRBJ1-4; CDR3nt: TGTGCCAGCAGCGGGGGAGGGTTTGAAAAACTGTTTTTT; CDR3aa: CASSGGGFEKLFF
abundance: NA; v_gene: TRBV7-9; d_gene: NA; j_gene: TRBJ2-7; CDR3nt: TGTGCCAGCAGCAACCGGGAAACCTACGAGCAGTACTTC; CDR3aa: CASSNRETYEQYF
abundance: NA; v_gene: TRBV7-9; d_gene: TRBD2; j_gene: TRBJ2-1; CDR3nt: TGTGCCAGCAGCGTAGCGGGAGGTCCCTTACATGAGCAGTTCTTC; CDR3aa: CASSVAGGPLHEQFF
abundance: NA; v_gene: TRBV28; d_gene: NA; j_gene: TRBJ2-1; CDR3nt: TGTGCCAGCAGTTTGCGGACAACTGGTAATGAGCAGTTCTTC; CDR3aa: CASSLRTTGNEQFF
abundance: NA; v_gene: TRBV27; d_gene: NA; j_gene: TRBJ2-7; CDR3nt: TGTGCCAGCAGTTTAGAAACAGGCTACGAGCAGTACTTC; CDR3aa: CASSLETGYEQYF
abundance: NA; v_gene: TRBV7-8; d_gene: TRBD1; j_gene: TRBJ1-5; CDR3nt: TGTGCCAGCAGCTTAGAGAGACAGGGGCTATATAGCAATCAGCCCCAGCATTTT; CDR3aa: CASSLERQGLYSNQPQHF
abundance: once; v_gene: TRBV13; d_gene: NA; j_gene: TRBJ2-7; CDR3nt: TGTGCCAGCAGCCCCGGTTATAGCTCCTACGAGCAGTACTTC; CDR3aa: CASSPGYSSYEQYF
abundance: NA; v_gene: TRBV5-8; d_gene: TRBD1; j_gene: TRBJ1-1; CDR3nt: TGTGCCAGCAGCCGACAGGGGAGGGTCACTGAAGCTTTCTTT; CDR3aa: CASSRQGRVTEAFF
abundance: NA; v_gene: TRBV5-4; d_gene: NA; j_gene: TRBJ2-4; CDR3nt: TGTGCCCATGGGGCCGAAGCCAAAAACATTCAGTACTTC; CDR3aa: CAHGAEAKNIQYF